The text below deals with one TCR beta chain. The protocol was immunoSEQ multiplex PCR, while the TCRdb copy is restricted to in-frame clones and leaves out a portion. The sample comprises about 350,000 clones, roughly 90% of which are singletons, and approximately 1% rests with the top ten. People in the exposed group encountered a COVID-19 case within 2 weeks before entering the study. CDR1 and CDR2 (germline): ENHRY, SYGVKD. V was pared by 7 bases and J by 2 bases, with 8 bases of the junction left unmatched. The CDR3 spans 16 residues. The sample comes from a study of blood T cell repertoires in COVID-19. On the study more broadly: Acute-phase and convalescent COVID-19 samples originated in the United States, Italy and Spain.

The TCR was taken from a woman in her twenties or thirties who had been exposed to COVID-19. Sequenced input: PBMCs or T cells enriched from blood (not recorded which). The chain links TRBV10-3 to TRBJ2-7, with 13 bases lining up with TRBD2. The CDR3 region is CAITTGTSGATYEQYF. DNA of the CDR3: TGTGCCATCACCACCGGGACTAGCGGGGCGACCTACGAGCAGTACTTC.